The following is a TCR beta chain sequence with its context. The antigen remains unidentified. The data were obtained in a study of cytomegalovirus exposure and HLA in healthy donors. 60 Vbeta and 13 Jbeta primers were used in PCR. Original analysis: There were tens of millions of unique TCR beta chains by a later count, and approximately 10 million of them were shared. TCRdb keeps only in-frame clones here, not all; method: immunoSEQ multiplex PCR. V, J and clone size are taken as reported in that table, and D and trimming were inferred from the DNA itself. This table holds roughly 150,000 clones, 66% found once. In germline, CDR1 is SGHTA, CDR2 FQGNSA. The CDR3 has 14 residues. V lost 1 base, J lost 6 bases, and 5 bases stayed unmatched. General study findings and limits: Later analysis associated a missense DCLRE1C variant with TCR beta V- and J-gene trimming.

Input material: PBMCs. This receptor was obtained from a human donor in good health. The V gene is TRBV7-2, the J gene TRBJ1-2; 7 nucleotides match TRBD1. CDR3 nucleotide sequence: TGTGCCAGCAGCTTAGGGCCAGGGGGAGATGGCTACACCTTC. Protein sequence: CASSLGPGGDGYTF. Full variable domain (missing parts from reference TRBV7-2 and TRBJ1-2): GAGVSQSPSNKVTEKGKDVELRCDPISGHTALYWYRQSLGQGLEFLIYFQGNSAPDKSGLPSDRFSAERTGGSVSTLTIQRTQQEDSAVYLCASSLGPGGDGYTFGSGTRLTVV.